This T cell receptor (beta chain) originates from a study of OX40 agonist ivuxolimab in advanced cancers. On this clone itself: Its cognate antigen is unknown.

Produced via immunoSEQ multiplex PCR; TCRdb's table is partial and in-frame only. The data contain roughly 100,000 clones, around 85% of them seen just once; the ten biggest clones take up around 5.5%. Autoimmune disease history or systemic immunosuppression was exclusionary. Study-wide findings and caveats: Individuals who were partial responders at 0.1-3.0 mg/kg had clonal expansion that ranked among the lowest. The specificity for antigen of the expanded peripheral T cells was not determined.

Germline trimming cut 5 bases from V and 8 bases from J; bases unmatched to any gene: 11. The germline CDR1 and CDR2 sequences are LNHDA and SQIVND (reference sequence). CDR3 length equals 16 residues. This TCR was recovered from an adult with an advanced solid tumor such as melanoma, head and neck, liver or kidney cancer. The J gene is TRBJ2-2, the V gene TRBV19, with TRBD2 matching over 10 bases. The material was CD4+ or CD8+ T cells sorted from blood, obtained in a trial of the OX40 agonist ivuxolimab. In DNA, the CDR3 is TGTGCCAGTAGTTCAACTAGCGGGGCCCGAGGGGGGGAGCTGTTTTTT. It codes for CASSSTSGARGGELFF.